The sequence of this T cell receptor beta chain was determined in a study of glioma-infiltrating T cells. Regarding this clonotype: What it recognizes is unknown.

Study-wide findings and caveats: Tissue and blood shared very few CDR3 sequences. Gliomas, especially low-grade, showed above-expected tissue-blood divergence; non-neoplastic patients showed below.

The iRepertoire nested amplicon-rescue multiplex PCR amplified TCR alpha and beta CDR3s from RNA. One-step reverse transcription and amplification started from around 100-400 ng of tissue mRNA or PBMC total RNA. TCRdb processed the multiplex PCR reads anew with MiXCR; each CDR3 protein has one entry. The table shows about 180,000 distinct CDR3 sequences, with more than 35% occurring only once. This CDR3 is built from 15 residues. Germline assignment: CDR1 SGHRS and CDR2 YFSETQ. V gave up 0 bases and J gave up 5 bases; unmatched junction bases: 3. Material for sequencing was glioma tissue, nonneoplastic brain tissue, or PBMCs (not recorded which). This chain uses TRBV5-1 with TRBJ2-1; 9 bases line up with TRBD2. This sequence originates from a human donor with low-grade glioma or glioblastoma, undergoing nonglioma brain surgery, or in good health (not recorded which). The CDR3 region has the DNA TGCGCCAGCAGCTTGGTGGCGGGAGGGCACAATGAGCAGTTCTTC. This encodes CASSLVAGGHNEQFF.